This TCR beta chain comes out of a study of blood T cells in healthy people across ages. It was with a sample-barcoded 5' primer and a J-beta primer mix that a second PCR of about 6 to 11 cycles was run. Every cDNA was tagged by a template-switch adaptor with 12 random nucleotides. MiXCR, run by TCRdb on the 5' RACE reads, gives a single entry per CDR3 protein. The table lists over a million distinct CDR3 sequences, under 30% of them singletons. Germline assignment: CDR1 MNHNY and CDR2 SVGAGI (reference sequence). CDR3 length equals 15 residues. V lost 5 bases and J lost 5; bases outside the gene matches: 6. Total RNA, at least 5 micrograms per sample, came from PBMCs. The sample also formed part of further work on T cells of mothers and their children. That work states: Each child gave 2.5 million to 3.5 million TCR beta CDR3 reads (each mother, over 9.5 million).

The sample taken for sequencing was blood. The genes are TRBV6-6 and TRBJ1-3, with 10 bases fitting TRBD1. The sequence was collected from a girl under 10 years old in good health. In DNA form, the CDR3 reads TGTGCCAGCAGTCGACAGGGGGCAAGAAGAAACACCATATATTTT. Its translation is CASSRQGARRNTIYF.